A single sample is the source of the 3 T cell receptor beta chains below, sequenced in a study of Ad26.COV2.S vaccination and SARS-CoV-2 variants. As to treatment: around 19 received Ad26.COV2.S at low or high dose, single or two shots; about 5 received placebo; per-sample allocation not given. Specimens were obtained on day 63 following the first vaccine or placebo injection. Method: immunoSEQ multiplex PCR; TCRdb's copy keeps in-frame clones and lacks some. The sample carries approximately 350,000 clones, around 90% recorded once. This material consisted of peripheral blood, taken in a trial of Ad26.COV2.S vaccine versus placebo. These receptors came from a person between 18 and 60 years old who received the Ad26.COV2.S COVID-19 vaccine or a placebo.

The chain recombines TRBV15 with TRBJ1-5; a possible D gene is TRBD1 (6 bases). Germline V CDR1 and CDR2: LNHNV, YYDKDF (reference sequence). The CDR3 runs to 16 residues. Trimming removed 0 bases from V and 6 bases from J, with 15 bases in between. DNA for the CDR3: TGTGCCACCAGCAGAGATTCTAACAGGGCTAGTCAGCCCCAGCATTTT. Translation: CATSRDSNRASQPQHF.

J is TRBJ2-2 and V is TRBV9; D not certain. Germline CDR1 SGDLS, CDR2 YYNGEE. This CDR3 has 14 amino acids. Trimming took 2 bases from V and 3 from J, leaving 8 bases between them. The CDR3 DNA is TGTGCCAGCAGCGTTGCTCGCTACACCGGGGAGCTGTTTTTT. This translates into CASSVARYTGELFF.

V and J are TRBV14 and TRBJ1-1, with D unclear. Germline V CDR1 and CDR2: SGHDN, FVKESK. CDR3 size: 14 residues. Trimming stripped 5 bases from V and 0 bases from J, with 10 bases between. This CDR3 is CASSFSTLNTEAFF. CDR3 DNA: TGTGCCAGCAGCTTTTCGACCCTGAACACTGAAGCTTTCTTT.